This TCR beta chain was identified in a study of blood T cell repertoires in COVID-19. Some clones are missing from TCRdb's copy, which holds only in-frame ones; the method was immunoSEQ multiplex PCR. This sample has about 220,000 clones, with 80% to 90% found just once. Deletions cut 0 bases from V and 11 bases from J, with 20 bases between. The CDR3 has 15 residues. CDR1 is SGHNT and CDR2 is YYREEE in the germline V gene (reference sequence). Sequencing input: PBMCs or T cells enriched from blood (not recorded which). The sequence was obtained from a woman between 18 and 30 years old in a cohort exposed to, infected with or recovered from COVID-19 (not recorded which). V and J are TRBV5-4 and TRBJ1-1; a weak D match, TRBD1 (5 bases). Here the CDR3 DNA reads TGTGCCAGCAGCTTGGCCGAGAACAGGCTTTCGGGCGCTTTCTTT. It is translated as CASSLAENRLSGAFF.